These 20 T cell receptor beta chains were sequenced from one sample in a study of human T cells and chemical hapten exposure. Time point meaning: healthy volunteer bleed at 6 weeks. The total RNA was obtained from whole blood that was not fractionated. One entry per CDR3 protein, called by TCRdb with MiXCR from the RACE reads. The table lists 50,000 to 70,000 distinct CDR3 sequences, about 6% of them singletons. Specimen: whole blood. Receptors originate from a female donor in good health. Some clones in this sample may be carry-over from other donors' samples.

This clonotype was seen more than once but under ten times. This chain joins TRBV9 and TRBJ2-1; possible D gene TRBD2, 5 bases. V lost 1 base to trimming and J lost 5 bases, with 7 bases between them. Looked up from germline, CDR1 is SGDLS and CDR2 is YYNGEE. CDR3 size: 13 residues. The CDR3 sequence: CASSVRADNEQFF. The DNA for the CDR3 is TGTGCCAGCAGCGTAAGAGCGGACAATGAGCAGTTCTTC.

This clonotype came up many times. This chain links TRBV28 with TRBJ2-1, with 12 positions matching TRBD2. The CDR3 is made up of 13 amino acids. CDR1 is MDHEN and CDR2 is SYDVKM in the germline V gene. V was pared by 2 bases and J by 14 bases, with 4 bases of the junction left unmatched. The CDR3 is CASSLPSGRVEFF. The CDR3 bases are TGTGCCAGCAGTTTACCTAGCGGGAGGGTGGAGTTCTTC.

CDR3 bases: TGTGCCAGCAGCCTCGGCATCGGGACTAGCGGTTACACAGATACGCAGTATTTT. It is translated as CASSLGIGTSGYTDTQYF. The rearrangement uses TRBV7-9 and TRBJ2-3; 11 bases agree with TRBD2. Germline CDR1 SEHNR, CDR2 FQNEAQ (reference sequence). Trimming cost V 5 bases and J 2 bases; bases outside gene matches: 12. CDR3 length: 18 residues.

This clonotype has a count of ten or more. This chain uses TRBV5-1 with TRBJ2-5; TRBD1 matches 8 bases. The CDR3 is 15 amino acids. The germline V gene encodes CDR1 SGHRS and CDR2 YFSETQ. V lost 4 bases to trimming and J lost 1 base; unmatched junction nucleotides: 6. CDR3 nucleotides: TGCGCCAGCAGCATTCGGGACAGGACCCAAGAGACCCAGTACTTC. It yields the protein CASSIRDRTQETQYF.

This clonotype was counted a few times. The CDR3 here is CASSLIPGTSGINIQYF. As DNA, the CDR3 is TGTGCCAGCAGCCTGATTCCCGGGACTAGCGGAATAAACATTCAGTACTTC. The J gene is TRBJ2-4, the V gene TRBV4-2; 11 nucleotides match TRBD2. The junction had 11 bases not matched to a gene; V was cut back by 4 bases and J by 6 bases. The CDR3 length is 17 residues. Germline V lookup: CDR1 LGHNA, CDR2 YNFKEQ.

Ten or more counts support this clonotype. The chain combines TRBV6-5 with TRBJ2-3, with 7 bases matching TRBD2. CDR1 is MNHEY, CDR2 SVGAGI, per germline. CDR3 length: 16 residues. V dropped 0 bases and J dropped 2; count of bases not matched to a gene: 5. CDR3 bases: TGTGCCAGCAGTTACTCGACTGCGGGAGACACAGATACGCAGTATTTT. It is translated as CASSYSTAGDTDTQYF.

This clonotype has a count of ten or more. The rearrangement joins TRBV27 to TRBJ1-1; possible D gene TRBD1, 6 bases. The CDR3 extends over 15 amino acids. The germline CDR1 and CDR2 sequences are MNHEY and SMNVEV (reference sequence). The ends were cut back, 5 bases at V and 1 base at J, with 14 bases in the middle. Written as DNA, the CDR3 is TGTGCCAGCAGTCCATACGAAGGGGGGAACACTGAAGCTTTCTTT. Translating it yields CASSPYEGGNTEAFF.

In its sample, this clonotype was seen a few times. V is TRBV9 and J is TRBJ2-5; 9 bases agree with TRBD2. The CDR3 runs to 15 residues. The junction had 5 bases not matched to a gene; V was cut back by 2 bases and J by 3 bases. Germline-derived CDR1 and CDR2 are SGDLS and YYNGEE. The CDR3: CASSVESGRKETQYF. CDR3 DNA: TGTGCCAGCAGCGTCGAAAGCGGGAGGAAAGAGACCCAGTACTTC.

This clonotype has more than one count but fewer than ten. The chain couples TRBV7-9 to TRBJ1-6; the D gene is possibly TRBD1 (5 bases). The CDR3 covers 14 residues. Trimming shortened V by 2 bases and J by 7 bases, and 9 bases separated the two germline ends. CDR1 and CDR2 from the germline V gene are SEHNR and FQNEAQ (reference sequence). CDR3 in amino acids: CASSLSGFNSPLHF. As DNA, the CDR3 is TGTGCCAGCAGCTTATCAGGGTTCAATTCACCCCTCCACTTT. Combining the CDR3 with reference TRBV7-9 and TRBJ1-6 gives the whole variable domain DTGVSQNPRHKITKRGQNVTFRCDPISEHNRLYWYRQTLGQGPEFLTYFQNEAQLEKSRLLSDRFSAERPKGSFSTLEIQRTEQGDSAMYLCASSLSGFNSPLHFGNGTRLTVT.

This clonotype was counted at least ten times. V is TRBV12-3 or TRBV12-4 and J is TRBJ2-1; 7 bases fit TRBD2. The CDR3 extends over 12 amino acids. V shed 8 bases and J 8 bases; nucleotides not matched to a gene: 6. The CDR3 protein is CASALGGDEQFF. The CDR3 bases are TGTGCCAGCGCCCTGGGGGGGGATGAGCAGTTCTTC.

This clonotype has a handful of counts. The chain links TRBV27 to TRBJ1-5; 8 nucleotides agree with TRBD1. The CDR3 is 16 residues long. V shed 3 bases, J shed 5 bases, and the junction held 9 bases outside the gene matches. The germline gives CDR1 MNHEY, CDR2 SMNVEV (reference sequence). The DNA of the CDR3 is TGTGCCAGCAGTTTTCACGGAGGACAGGGCGATCAGCCCCAGCATTTT. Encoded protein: CASSFHGGQGDQPQHF.

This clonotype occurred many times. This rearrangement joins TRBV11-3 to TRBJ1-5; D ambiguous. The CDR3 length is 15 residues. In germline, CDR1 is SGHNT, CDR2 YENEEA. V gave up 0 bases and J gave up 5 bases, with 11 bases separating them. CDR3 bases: TGTGCCAGCAGCTTAGATCGAGGGATACATCAGCCCCAGCATTTT. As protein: CASSLDRGIHQPQHF.

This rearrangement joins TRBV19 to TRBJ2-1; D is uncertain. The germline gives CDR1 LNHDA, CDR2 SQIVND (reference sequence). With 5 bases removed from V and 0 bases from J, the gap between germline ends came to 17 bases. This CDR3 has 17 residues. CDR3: CASSPPPAGLSYNEQFF. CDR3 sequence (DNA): TGTGCCAGTAGTCCACCCCCAGCCGGCCTCTCCTACAATGAGCAGTTCTTC.

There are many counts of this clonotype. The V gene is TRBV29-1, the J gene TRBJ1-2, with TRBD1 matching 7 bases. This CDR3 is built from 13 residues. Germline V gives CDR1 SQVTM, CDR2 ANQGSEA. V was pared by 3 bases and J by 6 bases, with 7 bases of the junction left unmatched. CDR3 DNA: TGCAGCGTTGAGGAAGACAGGGTAAATGGCTACACCTTC. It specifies CSVEEDRVNGYTF.

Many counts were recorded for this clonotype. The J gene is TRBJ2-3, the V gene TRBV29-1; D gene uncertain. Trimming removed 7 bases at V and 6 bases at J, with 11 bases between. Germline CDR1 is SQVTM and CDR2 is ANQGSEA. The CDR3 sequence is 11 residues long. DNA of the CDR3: TGCAGCGCCGTACCCGGGGATACGCAGTATTTT. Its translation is CSAVPGDTQYF.

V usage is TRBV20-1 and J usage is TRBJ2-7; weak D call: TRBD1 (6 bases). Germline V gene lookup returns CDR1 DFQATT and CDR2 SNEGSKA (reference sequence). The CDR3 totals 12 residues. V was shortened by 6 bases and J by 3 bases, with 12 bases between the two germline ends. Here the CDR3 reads CSAGQIIYEQYF. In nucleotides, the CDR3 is TGCAGTGCAGGACAGATAATCTACGAGCAGTACTTC.

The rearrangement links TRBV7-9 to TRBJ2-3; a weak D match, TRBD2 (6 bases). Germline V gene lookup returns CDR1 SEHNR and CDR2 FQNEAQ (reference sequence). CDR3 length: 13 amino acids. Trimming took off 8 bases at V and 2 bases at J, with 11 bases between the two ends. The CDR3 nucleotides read TGTGCCAGCGCAGGCGGGACCACAGATACGCAGTATTTT. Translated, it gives CASAGGTTDTQYF.

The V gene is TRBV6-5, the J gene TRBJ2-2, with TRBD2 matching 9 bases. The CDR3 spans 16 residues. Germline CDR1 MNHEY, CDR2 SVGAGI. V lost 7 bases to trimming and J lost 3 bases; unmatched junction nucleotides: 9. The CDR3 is CASKRSSGSDTGELFF. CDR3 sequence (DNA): TGTGCCAGCAAGCGGAGTAGCGGGAGCGACACCGGGGAGCTGTTTTTT.

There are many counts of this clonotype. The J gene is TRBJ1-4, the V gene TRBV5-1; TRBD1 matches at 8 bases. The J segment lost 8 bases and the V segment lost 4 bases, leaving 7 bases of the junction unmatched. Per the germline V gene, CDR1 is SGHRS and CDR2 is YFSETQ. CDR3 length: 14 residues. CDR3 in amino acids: CASSLGGQEEKLFF. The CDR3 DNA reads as TGCGCCAGCAGCCTGGGGGGACAGGAGGAAAAACTGTTTTTT.

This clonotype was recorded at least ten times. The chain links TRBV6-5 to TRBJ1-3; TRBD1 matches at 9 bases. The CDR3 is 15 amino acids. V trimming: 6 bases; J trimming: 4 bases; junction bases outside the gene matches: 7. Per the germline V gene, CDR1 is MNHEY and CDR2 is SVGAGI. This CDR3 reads CASRLNRGRGNTIYF. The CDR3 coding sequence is TGTGCCAGCAGACTTAACAGGGGGCGAGGAAACACCATATATTTT.